Below, one T cell receptor (beta chain) is given with its context. The sample originates from a study of patients and donors after allogeneic stem cell transplantation. In germline, CDR1 is GTSNPN, CDR2 SVGIG (reference sequence). The CDR3 consists of 16 residues. V was shortened by 5 bases and J by 2 bases, with 19 bases between the two germline ends. TCRdb processed the RT-PCR reads anew with MiXCR; each CDR3 protein has one entry. The data hold approximately 160,000 distinct CDR3 sequences, with 24% observed a single time. Sequencing was performed on blood, either unsorted or a sorted T cell fraction (not recorded which). The gene calls are TRBV30 and TRBJ2-1; no clear D gene. The clonotype was recovered from a human donor who was either an allogeneic HSCT recipient or a stem cell or donor lymphocyte infusion donor (not recorded which). It is not recorded whose cells these are; they may come from a transplant donor. The CDR3 DNA follows: TGTGCCTGGGCAAAAATATTGGCGTCGACCTACAATGAGCAGTTCTTC. Amino acid sequence: CAWAKILASTYNEQFF.